The 17 T cell receptor beta chains reported below all come from one sample, sequenced in a study of T cells after yellow fever vaccination. TCRdb reanalysed the 5' RACE reads using MiXCR and keeps one entry per CDR3 protein. The table has approximately 510,000 distinct CDR3 sequences, 21% seen once. This specimen consisted of PBMCs, obtained about 20 days after the first yellow fever vaccination. The receptor set was obtained from a young man who received the YFV17D yellow fever vaccine.

This clonotype was counted a few times. The chain is built from TRBV5-4 and TRBJ2-1; TRBD2 agrees at 9 bases. V dropped 4 bases and J dropped 2; count of bases not matched to a gene: 10. The CDR3 consists of 17 residues. Germline CDR1 SGHNT, CDR2 YYREEE (reference sequence). The chain's CDR3 is CASSAGLERGAYNEQFF. In DNA, the CDR3 is TGTGCCAGCAGCGCGGGCCTCGAGCGGGGGGCCTACAATGAGCAGTTCTTC.

The rearrangement joins TRBV12-3 or TRBV12-4 to TRBJ2-3; 9 bases are a match to TRBD2. V shed 6 bases and J 4 bases; nucleotides not matched to a gene: 8. The CDR3 runs 15 residues. The CDR3 loop reads CASSLTRGGADTQYF. In DNA form, the CDR3 reads TGTGCCAGCAGCCTAACGCGGGGGGGGGCAGATACGCAGTATTTT.

This clonotype was seen a handful of times. V gene TRBV15 combines with J gene TRBJ2-1; 7 nucleotides agree with TRBD2. Germline CDR1 reads LNHNV; CDR2 reads YYDKDF (reference sequence). The CDR3 has 14 amino acids. V dropped 3 bases and J dropped 10; count of bases not matched to a gene: 9. Written as DNA, the CDR3 is TGTGCCACCAGCAGCAGCGGGACTTTGCAAGAGCAGTTCTTC. Protein sequence: CATSSSGTLQEQFF. Full variable domain (outside the CDR3, taken from reference TRBV15 and TRBJ2-1): DAMVIQNPRYQVTQFGKPVTLSCSQTLNHNVMYWYQQKSSQAPKLLFHYYDKDFNNEADTPDNFQSRRPNTSFCFLDIRSPGLGDTAMYLCATSSSGTLQEQFFGPGTRLTVL.

About this clonotype: A read error is possible here, since a much larger clone lies one base away. The V and J genes are TRBV6-5 and TRBJ2-7; D call uncertain. The CDR3 runs to 13 residues. Trimming cost V 2 bases and J 2 bases, with 7 bases left between them. Germline CDR1 reads MNHEY; CDR2 reads SVGAGI. The CDR3 protein is CASSYREAYEQYF. DNA of the CDR3: TGTGCCAGCAGTTACAGGGAAGCCTACGAGCAGTACTTC.

This clonotype was seen at least ten times. V usage is TRBV5-5 and J usage is TRBJ2-6; D remains unclear. V shed 0 bases and J shed 4 bases, with 14 bases lying between them. Per germline, CDR1 SGHKS and CDR2 YYEKEE (reference sequence). CDR3 length: 17 amino acids. As DNA, the CDR3 is TGTGCCAGCAGCTTGGTCGGTTCCCTACACGGGGCCAACGTCCTGACTTTC. Protein sequence: CASSLVGSLHGANVLTF. The whole variable domain, remainder taken from reference TRBV5-5 and TRBJ2-6, is DAGVTQSPTHLIKTRGQQVTLRCSPISGHKSVSWYQQVLGQGPQFIFQYYEKEERGRGNFPDRFSARQFPNYSSELNVNALLLGDSALYLCASSLVGSLHGANVLTFGAGSRLTVL.

A remark on this clonotype: One end of the junction does not line up with germline, which may come from a read error. The chain carries TRBV7-7 and TRBJ2-2, with a tentative D call TRBD1 (6 bases). Germline V gives CDR1 SSHAT, CDR2 FNYEAQ (reference sequence). The CDR3 totals 14 residues. CDR3 sequence: CASSSGQHTGELFF. In DNA, the CDR3 is TGTGCTAGCAGCTCTGGACAGCACACCGGGGAGCTGTTTTTT.

This clonotype was detected only a few times. This chain uses TRBV6-5 with TRBJ2-7; TRBD1 matches at 10 bases. Germline CDR1 MNHEY, CDR2 SVGAGI. J was trimmed by 8 bases and V by 4 bases; bases with no gene match: 8. The CDR3 is made up of 14 amino acids. Here the CDR3 DNA reads TGTGCCAGCAGTTGGGTTCGGGACAGGGGTAAGCAGTACTTC. Its protein product is CASSWVRDRGKQYF.

The sample holds a few counts of this clonotype. V is TRBV11-1 and J is TRBJ2-7, with a weak D call TRBD2 (6 bases). The CDR3 consists of 17 residues. V was pared by 4 bases and J by 0 bases, with 19 bases between. Per germline, CDR1 SGHAT and CDR2 FQDESV (reference sequence). This CDR3 reads CASSSGSADGSSYEQYV. Written as DNA, the CDR3 is TGTGCCAGCAGCTCCGGGTCTGCGGACGGGAGCTCCTACGAGCAGTACGTC.

The CDR3 DNA follows: TGTGCCAGCAGTTACTCGAATAGCAGAACCCCTAACTATGGCTACACCTTC. It codes for CASSYSNSRTPNYGYTF. The chain recombines TRBV6-5 with TRBJ1-2; no clear D gene. The CDR3 consists of 17 residues. With 0 bases removed from V and 0 bases from J, the gap between germline ends came to 14 bases. Per the germline V gene, CDR1 is MNHEY and CDR2 is SVGAGI.

This clonotype was seen only a few times. V gene TRBV3-1 combines with J gene TRBJ2-3, with D perhaps given as TRBD1 or TRBD2 (5 bases each). V lost 4 bases, J lost 8 bases, and 10 bases lay in between. The CDR3 is made up of 12 amino acids. Germline values: CDR1 LGHDT, CDR2 YNNKEL (reference sequence). CDR3 loop: CASSPGASTQYF. DNA for the CDR3: TGTGCCAGCAGCCCCGGGGCTAGTACGCAGTATTTT.

V is TRBV29-1 and J is TRBJ2-5, with a possible D match to TRBD1 (6 bases). This CDR3 has 11 amino acids. The germline V and J ends were trimmed by 3 bases and 11 bases, with 13 bases remaining between them. CDR1 SQVTM and CDR2 ANQGSEA come from the germline V gene. The CDR3 DNA reads TGCAGCGTTGACCAGGGGATAGCTCAGTACTTC. Its translation: CSVDQGIAQYF.

The chain uses TRBV7-9 and TRBJ2-7, with 9 bases fitting TRBD1. CDR1 SEHNR and CDR2 FQNEAQ come from the germline V gene (reference sequence). The CDR3 is 15 amino acids. With 5 bases clipped from V and 5 bases from J, the junction kept 10 bases outside the gene matches. The CDR3 protein is CASSHPRDRVNEQYF. In DNA form, the CDR3 reads TGTGCCAGCAGCCACCCCCGGGACAGGGTAAACGAGCAGTACTTC.

This clonotype has just a few counts. The chain uses TRBV6-1 and TRBJ2-7; TRBD1 is a possible D gene (6 bases). Deletions cut 2 bases from V and 2 bases from J, with 7 bases between. The CDR3 loop spans 13 amino acids. CDR1 is MNHNS and CDR2 is SASEGT in the germline V gene. CDR3 sequence reads: CASSEWGPYEQYV. For the CDR3, the DNA is TGTGCCAGCAGTGAATGGGGGCCCTACGAGCAGTACGTC.

The chain links TRBV20-1 to TRBJ2-7; D may be TRBD1 (6 bases). This CDR3 comprises 13 residues. The germline gives CDR1 DFQATT, CDR2 SNEGSKA (reference sequence). The V end was cut by 6 bases, the J end by 7 bases, with 19 bases between. The CDR3 sequence is CSANSQGTLEQYF. DNA of the CDR3: TGCAGTGCAAACTCTCAGGGGACATTGGAGCAGTACTTC.

A few counts support this clonotype. The genes are TRBV20-1 and TRBJ2-7; 11 nucleotides align to TRBD1. CDR1 and CDR2 from the germline V gene are DFQATT and SNEGSKA (reference sequence). The CDR3 is 15 residues long. Trimming removed 0 bases from V and 6 bases from J; junction bases left unmatched: 7. CDR3 protein: CSARDGDRGSGEQYF. The CDR3 DNA reads as TGCAGTGCTAGAGATGGGGACAGGGGGTCGGGCGAGCAGTACTTC.

The rearrangement links TRBV20-1 to TRBJ2-3; D might be TRBD1 (6 bases). The CDR3 length is 15 residues. Germline loops: CDR1 DFQATT, CDR2 SNEGSKA (reference sequence). Trimming took 3 bases from V and 3 from J, leaving 16 bases between them. For the CDR3, the DNA is TGCAGTGCTAGCCGGCAGGGGATAGTGACAGATACGCAGTATTTT. Translated: CSASRQGIVTDTQYF.

The V call is TRBV15, the J call TRBJ1-1; D is unclear. This CDR3 spans 11 amino acids. Trimming pared 5 bases from V and 8 bases from J, leaving 9 bases between. Per germline, CDR1 LNHNV and CDR2 YYDKDF (reference sequence). CDR3 residues: CATSLGPEAFF. The CDR3 DNA sequence: TGTGCCACCAGCCTCGGGCCAGAAGCTTTCTTT.